This T cell receptor beta chain was profiled in a study of blood T cell repertoires in COVID-19 (dated by TCRdb to 2019 to 2021). Regarding the complete study: Collaborator samples came from the United States, Italy and Spain and covered acute and convalescent phases of COVID-19. The material from the prospective study consisted of cDNA or gDNA derived from T cells, B-cell-depleted T cells, or PBMCs. Subjects who had been exposed to COVID-19, were actively infected with it, or had recovered from it provided the deeply sampled blood TCRbeta repertoires that made up the dataset. A freely available public database, intended as a resource for researchers studying the immune response to SARS-CoV-2, is where the repertoires were released. The samples were drawn from two sources: the first 160 participants of the ongoing ImmuneRACE study, and 1,254 subjects contributed by 6 global collaborators. Nearly every sample came with metadata listing a de-identified subject ID, COVID-19 status, age in years and sex. HLA class I and class II types, where available, came from metadata supplied by the sample provider rather than from assay-based typing.

Whole blood was collected in K2EDTA tubes by collaborating institutions according to the institutions' own protocols. For TCRbeta analysis, collaborators shipped samples in one of three forms: frozen whole blood, isolated PBMCs, or DNA extracted from either of those sample types. Regarding this clone: No cognate antigen has been identified for it. The sample holds no much larger clone one base away, and base qualities are not on file.

Trimming leaves V shorter by 6 bases and J shorter by 6 bases, with the junction holding 11 bases beyond the gene matches. Including the terminal cysteine and phenylalanine, the CDR3 comprises 15 residues. Of all the DNA, just the CDR3 is kept, 45 bases in frame from base 1. Taken from the germline V gene, the CDR1 and CDR2 loops are MNHEY and SVGAGI. TCRbeta CDR3 regions were amplified from genomic DNA using the immunoSEQ Assay, a bias-controlled multiplex PCR. On the study's bioinformatics: Within the assay, amplification of reference gene primers was used to estimate how many nucleated cells each sample contained. Sequence reads were collapsed and filtered to measure the absolute abundance of every unique TCRbeta CDR3 rearrangement. For each sample, productive Simpson clonality was calculated by taking the square root of Simpson's diversity index across productive rearrangements. In its TCRdb copy, this immuneACCESS table keeps in-frame sequences only and misses some clones. Where compared with another copy, unresolved V genes explain less than half of these, and the others have no known cause. That table gives V, J and clone size, and the DNA gave D and trimming. The sample table shows about 310,000 clones, and about nine tenths are seen once. The ten most abundant clones make up 1% of the sample.

Here is what the overall study found, with its caveats: How much clinical and demographic metadata was included differed by source and by participant, and the metadata was provided uncurated.

The source material was peripheral blood. The V and J segments used are TRBV6-5 and TRBJ2-7, and 10 bases in between align with TRBD1. The sequence derives from a man in his fifties or sixties with active or convalescent COVID-19. Here is the DNA: TGTGCCAGCAGATCACAACCCGGGACAGGGGTCGAGCAGTACTTC. Translation gives CASRSQPGTGVEQYF.